The next 15 T cell receptor beta chains were all read from a single sample in a study of shared clonotypes between healthy human individuals. This table comes from immunoSEQ multiplex PCR, and its TCRdb copy is limited to in-frame clones, with some not included. The top ten clones hold 0.9% to 1.3% of a sample with over 2 million clones, just under 95% of them seen once. As defined, naive CD8 cells were CD45RO-negative and positively selected for CCR7, with terminally differentiated effector memory CD45RA+ cells excluded. The sample was naive CD8+ T cells sorted from blood. Receptors were obtained from a man aged 18 to 35 in good health.

Comments on this clone: Other DNA variants within this sample encode the same CDR3. This chain joins TRBV7-9 and TRBJ1-4; the match to TRBD1 covers 10 bases. This CDR3 is built from 15 residues. CDR1 is SEHNR and CDR2 is FQNEAQ in the germline V gene (reference sequence). With 1 base clipped from V and 8 bases from J, the junction kept 4 bases outside the gene matches. The CDR3 here is CASSLGQGADEKLFF. The CDR3 DNA sequence: TGTGCCAGCAGCTTAGGACAGGGGGCTGACGAAAAACTGTTTTTT.

The rearrangement links TRBV19 to TRBJ1-5; D unclear. The germline V gene encodes CDR1 LNHDA and CDR2 SQIVND (reference sequence). The CDR3 is made up of 12 amino acids. Trimming left V 6 bases short and J 6 bases short, with 9 bases between. The CDR3 here is CASSEGAQPQHF. The CDR3 bases are TGTGCCAGTAGCGAAGGCGCTCAGCCCCAGCATTTT.

In this sample, this clone turned up once. V usage is TRBV2 and J usage is TRBJ2-5, with 9 nucleotides matching TRBD1. This CDR3 region has 14 residues. V was clipped by 7 bases and J by 4 bases; unmatched bases: 7. Germline V gene data show CDR1 as SNHLY and CDR2 as FYNNEI. The CDR3 DNA reads TGTGCCAGCAATTCCGGGACAGGGAGAGAGACCCAGTACTTC. Translation gives CASNSGTGRETQYF.

This clone showed up just once. The genes are TRBV9 and TRBJ2-3; the D is unclear. CDR3 size: 14 residues. The V and J ends lost 4 bases and 0 bases respectively, with 9 bases between them. Germline V gives CDR1 SGDLS, CDR2 YYNGEE. Written as DNA, the CDR3 is TGTGCCAGCAGCCTTTCGTCTAGCACAGATACGCAGTATTTT. It yields the protein CASSLSSSTDTQYF.

The rearrangement uses TRBV5-1 and TRBJ2-5; TRBD1 is a possible D gene (5 bases). Germline V gene data show CDR1 as SGHRS and CDR2 as YFSETQ. V lost 7 bases to trimming and J lost 2 bases, with 18 bases between them. The length of the CDR3 is 15 residues. The CDR3 bases are TGCGCCAGCGCCCTTAGGCAAGGGGATCAAGAGACCCAGTACTTC. Its protein product is CASALRQGDQETQYF.

The V and J genes are TRBV6-6 and TRBJ2-1, with D possibly TRBD2 on 5 matching bases. This CDR3 spans 14 amino acids. Trimming stripped 4 bases from V and 4 bases from J, with 11 bases between. CDR1 is MNHNY, CDR2 SVGAGI, per germline (reference sequence). The CDR3 loop is CASSFGDYYNEQFF. The CDR3 nucleotides are TGTGCCAGCAGTTTTGGTGACTATTACAATGAGCAGTTCTTC.

The chain links TRBV5-6 to TRBJ2-1; a weak D match, TRBD2 (5 bases). The CDR3 extends over 15 amino acids. Germline assignment: CDR1 SGHDT and CDR2 YYEEEE. With 6 bases removed from V and 2 bases from J, the gap between germline ends came to 15 bases. The DNA for the CDR3 is TGTGCCAGCAACGGATGGGCGGAGGCCTACAATGAGCAGTTCTTC. Residues: CASNGWAEAYNEQFF. Drawing the rest from reference TRBV5-6 and TRBJ2-1, the complete variable domain is DAGVTQSPTHLIKTRGQQVTLRCSPKSGHDTVSWYQQALGQGPQFIFQYYEEEERQRGNFPDRFSGHQFPNYSSELNVNALLLGDSALYLCASNGWAEAYNEQFFGPGTRLTVL.

CDR3 in amino acids: CAISESSEYEQYF. The CDR3 coding sequence is TGTGCCATCAGTGAGTCGTCAGAGTACGAGCAGTACTTC. The J gene is TRBJ2-7, the V gene TRBV10-3; D gene unclear. The ends were cut back, 0 bases at V and 4 bases at J, with 7 bases in the middle. CDR3 length equals 13 residues. In germline, CDR1 is ENHRY, CDR2 SYGVKD.

This clone was picked up a small number of times. The chain is built from TRBV6-5 and TRBJ1-1; 10 bases fit TRBD1. The CDR3 runs to 14 residues. The germline V gene encodes CDR1 MNHEY and CDR2 SVGAGI. The V gene end was trimmed by 2 bases and the J gene end by 10 bases; junction bases not matched to a gene: 7. The CDR3 region is CASSYRTGGERAFF. The CDR3 bases are TGTGCCAGCAGTTACAGGACAGGGGGAGAGAGAGCTTTCTTT.

The chain joins TRBV7-2 to TRBJ2-1, with 12 bases that match TRBD1. Germline CDR1 and CDR2: SGHTA and FQGNSA. V trimming: 3 bases; J trimming: 8 bases; junction bases outside the gene matches: 11. The CDR3 consists of 17 residues. The CDR3 here is CASSLGDRGLRSDEQFF. The CDR3 DNA is TGTGCCAGCAGCTTGGGGGACAGGGGGCTCAGGAGTGATGAGCAGTTCTTC.

In regard to this clone: Additional DNA sequences in this sample encode the identical CDR3. This chain joins TRBV27 and TRBJ2-7, with 10 positions matching TRBD1. The trim removed 2 bases at V and 2 bases at J, leaving 0 bases unmatched. CDR1 and CDR2 (germline): MNHEY, SMNVEV (reference sequence). CDR3 length equals 14 residues. The CDR3 DNA reads TGTGCCAGCAGTTTAGGGACAGGGGCCTACGAGCAGTACTTC. As protein: CASSLGTGAYEQYF.

J is TRBJ1-4 and V is TRBV10-2; D not certain. The CDR3 is made up of 15 amino acids. V lost 1 base to trimming and J lost 5 bases, with 11 bases between them. The V gene's germline CDR1 is WSHSY and CDR2 SAAADI. The CDR3 spells CASSELLFANEKLFF. The CDR3 DNA follows: TGCGCCAGCAGTGAGTTATTGTTCGCGAATGAAAAACTGTTTTTT.

With regard to this clone: The same CDR3 can be traced to other DNA sequences in this sample. This chain joins TRBV9 and TRBJ2-1, with D perhaps being TRBD1 or TRBD2 (5 bases each). Trimming removed 0 bases from V and 5 bases from J, with 9 bases in between. The V gene's germline CDR1 is SGDLS and CDR2 YYNGEE. CDR3 length equals 14 residues. The CDR3: CASSVAGADNEQFF. DNA for the CDR3: TGTGCCAGCAGCGTAGCCGGGGCGGACAATGAGCAGTTCTTC.

The J gene is TRBJ2-7, the V gene TRBV6-1, with D possibly matching TRBD2 (5 bases). The CDR3 runs 16 residues. CDR1 is MNHNS, CDR2 SASEGT, per germline. The V gene lost 4 bases and the J gene lost 3 bases, with 19 bases spanning the gap. CDR3 nucleotides: TGTGCCAGCAGTGTACCAGCGGCCTTCTCAAGCTACGAGCAGTACTTC. Its protein is CASSVPAAFSSYEQYF.

The chain recombines TRBV2 with TRBJ2-1; D is unresolved. Germline CDR1 SNHLY, CDR2 FYNNEI. The ends were cut back, 5 bases at V and 1 base at J, with 12 bases in the middle. The CDR3 consists of 15 residues. CDR3 sequence: CASSSTSQSYNEQFF. CDR3 nucleotide sequence: TGTGCCAGCAGTTCGACCAGCCAGTCCTACAATGAGCAGTTCTTC.